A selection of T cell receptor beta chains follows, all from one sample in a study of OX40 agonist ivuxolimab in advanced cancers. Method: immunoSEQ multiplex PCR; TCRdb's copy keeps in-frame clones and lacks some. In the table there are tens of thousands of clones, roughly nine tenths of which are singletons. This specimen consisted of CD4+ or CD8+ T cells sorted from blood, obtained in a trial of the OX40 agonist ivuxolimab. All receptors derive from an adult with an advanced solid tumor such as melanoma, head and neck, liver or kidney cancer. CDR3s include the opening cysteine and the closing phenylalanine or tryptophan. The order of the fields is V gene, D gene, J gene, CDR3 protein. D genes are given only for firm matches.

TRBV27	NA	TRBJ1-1	CASSPREGRTEAFF
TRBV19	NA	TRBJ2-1	CASSESGWFNEQFF
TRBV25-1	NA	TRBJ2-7	CASSEQGSWEQYF
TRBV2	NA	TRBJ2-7	CASSGTSWEQYF
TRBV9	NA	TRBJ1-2	CASSVWENYGYTF
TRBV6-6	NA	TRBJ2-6	CASSYISSGANVLTF
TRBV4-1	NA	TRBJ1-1	CASSQDYRSNTEAFF
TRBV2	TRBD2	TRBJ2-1	CASSFSGSNEQFF
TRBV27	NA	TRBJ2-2	CASSPNTGELFF
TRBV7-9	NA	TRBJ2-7	CASSLGTYEQYF
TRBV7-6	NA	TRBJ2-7	CASSLNVGGADEQYF
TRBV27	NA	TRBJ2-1	CASSLGRSSYNEQFF
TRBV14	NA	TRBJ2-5	CASSQDRWTWETQYF
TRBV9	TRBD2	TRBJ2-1	CASSSNPLAESTSYNEQFF
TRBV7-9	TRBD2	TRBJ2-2	CASSFHGRDTGELFF
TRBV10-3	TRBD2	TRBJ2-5	CAISETLAGVDETQYF
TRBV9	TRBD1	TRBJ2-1	CASSVTGGHNEQFF
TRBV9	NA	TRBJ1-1	CASSPFSMNTEAFF
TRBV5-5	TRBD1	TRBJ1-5	CASSIGQASNQPQHF
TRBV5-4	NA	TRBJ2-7	CASSRTGLNYEQYF
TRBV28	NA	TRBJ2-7	CASSLGRTPYEQYF
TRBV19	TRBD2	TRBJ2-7	CASSAGLAGPYEQYF
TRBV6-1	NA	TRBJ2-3	CASSEIGVTSTDTQYF
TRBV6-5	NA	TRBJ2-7	CASSYGREQYF
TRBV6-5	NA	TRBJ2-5	CASSYSAGDRETQYF
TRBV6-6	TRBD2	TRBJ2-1	CASSYSLAGPNEQFF
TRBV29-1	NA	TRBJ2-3	CSVQLPRVSTDTQYF
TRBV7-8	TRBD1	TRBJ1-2	CASSSRTGDGYTF
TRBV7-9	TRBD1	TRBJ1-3	CASSLGQGGRSFSGNTIYF
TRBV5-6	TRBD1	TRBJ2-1	CASSLAGTGSHNEQFF
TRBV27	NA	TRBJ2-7	CASSPPGARYEQYF
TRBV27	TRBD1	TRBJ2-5	CASRQTQGAVETQYF
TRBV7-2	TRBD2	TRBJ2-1	CASSLGQGRVDEQFF
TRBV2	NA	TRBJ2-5	CASSERVAAGETQYF
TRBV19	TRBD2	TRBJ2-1	CASAGGAREQFF